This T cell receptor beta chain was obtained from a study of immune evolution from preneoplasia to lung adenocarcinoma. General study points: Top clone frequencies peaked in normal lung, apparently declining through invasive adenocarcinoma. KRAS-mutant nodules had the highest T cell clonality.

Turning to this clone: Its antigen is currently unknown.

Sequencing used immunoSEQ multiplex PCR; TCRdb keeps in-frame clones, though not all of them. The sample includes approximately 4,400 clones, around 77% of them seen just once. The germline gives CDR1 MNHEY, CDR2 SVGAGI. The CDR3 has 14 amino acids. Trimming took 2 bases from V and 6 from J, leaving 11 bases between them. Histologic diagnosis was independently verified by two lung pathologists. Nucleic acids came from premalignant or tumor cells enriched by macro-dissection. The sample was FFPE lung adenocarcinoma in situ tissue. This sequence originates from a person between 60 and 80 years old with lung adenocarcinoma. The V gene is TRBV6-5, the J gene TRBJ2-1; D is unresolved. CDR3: CASSYGSGVNEQFF. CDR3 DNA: TGTGCCAGCAGTTACGGCTCAGGTGTCAATGAGCAGTTCTTC.